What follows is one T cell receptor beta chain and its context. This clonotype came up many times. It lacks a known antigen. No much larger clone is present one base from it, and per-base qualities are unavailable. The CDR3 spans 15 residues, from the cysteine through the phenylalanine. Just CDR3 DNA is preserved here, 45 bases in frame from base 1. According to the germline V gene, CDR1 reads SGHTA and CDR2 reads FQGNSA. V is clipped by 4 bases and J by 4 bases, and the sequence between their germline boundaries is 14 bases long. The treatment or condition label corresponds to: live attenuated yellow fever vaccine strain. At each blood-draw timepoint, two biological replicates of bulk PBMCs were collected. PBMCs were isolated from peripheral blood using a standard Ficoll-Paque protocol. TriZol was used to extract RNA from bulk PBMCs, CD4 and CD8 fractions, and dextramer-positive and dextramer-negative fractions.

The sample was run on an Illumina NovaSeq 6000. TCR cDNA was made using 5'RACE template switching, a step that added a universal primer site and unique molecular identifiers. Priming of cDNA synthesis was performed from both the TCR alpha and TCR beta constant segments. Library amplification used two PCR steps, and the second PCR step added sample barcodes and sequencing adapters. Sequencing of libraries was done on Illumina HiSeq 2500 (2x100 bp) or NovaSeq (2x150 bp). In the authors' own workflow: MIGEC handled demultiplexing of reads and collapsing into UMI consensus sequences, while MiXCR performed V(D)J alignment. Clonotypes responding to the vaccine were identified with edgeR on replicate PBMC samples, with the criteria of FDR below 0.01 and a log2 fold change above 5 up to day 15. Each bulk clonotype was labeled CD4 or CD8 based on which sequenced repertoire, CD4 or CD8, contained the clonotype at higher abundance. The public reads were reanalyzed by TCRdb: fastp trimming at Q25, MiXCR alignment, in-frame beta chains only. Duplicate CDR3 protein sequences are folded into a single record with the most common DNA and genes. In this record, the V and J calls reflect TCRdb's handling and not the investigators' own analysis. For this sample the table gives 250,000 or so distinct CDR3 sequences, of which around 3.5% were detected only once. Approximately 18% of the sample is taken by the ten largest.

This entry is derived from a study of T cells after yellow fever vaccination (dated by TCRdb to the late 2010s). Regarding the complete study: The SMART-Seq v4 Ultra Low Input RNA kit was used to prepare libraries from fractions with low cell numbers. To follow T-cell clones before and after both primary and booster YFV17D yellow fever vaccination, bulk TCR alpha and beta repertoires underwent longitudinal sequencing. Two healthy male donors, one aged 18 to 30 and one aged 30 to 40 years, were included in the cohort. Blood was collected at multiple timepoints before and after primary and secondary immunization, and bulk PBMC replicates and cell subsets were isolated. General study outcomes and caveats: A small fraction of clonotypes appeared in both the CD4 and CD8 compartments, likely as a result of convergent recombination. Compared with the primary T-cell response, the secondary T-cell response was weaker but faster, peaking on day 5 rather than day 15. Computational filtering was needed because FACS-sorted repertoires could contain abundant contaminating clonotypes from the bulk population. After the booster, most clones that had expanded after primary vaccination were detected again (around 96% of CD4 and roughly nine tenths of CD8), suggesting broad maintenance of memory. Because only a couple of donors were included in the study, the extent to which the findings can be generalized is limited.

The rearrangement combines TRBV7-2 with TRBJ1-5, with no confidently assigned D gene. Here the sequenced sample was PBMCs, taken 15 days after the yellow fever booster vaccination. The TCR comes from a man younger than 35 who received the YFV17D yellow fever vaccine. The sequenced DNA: TGTGCCAGCAGCTGGGGTGGCCCTAGGAATCAGCCCCAGCATTTT. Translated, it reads CASSWGGPRNQPQHF.